The rows below give T cell receptor beta chains drawn from one sample of a study of molecular identifiers for immune sequencing clone quantification. TCRdb fed the PCR reads into MiXCR, producing one record per CDR3 protein. The sample has fewer than 350,000 distinct CDR3 sequences; roughly a quarter are singletons. The material sequenced was naive CD8+ T cells from blood, with Jurkat cell RNA spiked in. These receptors all stem from a human donor in good health. Some libraries in this study had Jurkat cell RNA spiked in. The CDR3 runs from the conserved cysteine through the conserved F or W. A D gene is named only where the DNA matches it firmly. Clone size is shown for a subset of rows, as once, few, many or a class of expanded clone.

>TRBV14|.|many|TRBJ2-7
TGTGCCAGCAGCCACAACGACGTGACACAGTCGAGCTCCTACGAGCAGTACTTC
CASSHNDVTQSSSYEQYF
>TRBV19|.|many|TRBJ2-7
TGTGCCAGTAGTCCCGGACGGCTTTCGGCGGGGGAGCAGTACTTC
CASSPGRLSAGEQYF
>TRBV20-1|TRBD2|.|TRBJ2-7
TGCAGTGCTAGAGATAGGGAGGGCATGTCCTACGAGCAGTACTTC
CSARDREGMSYEQYF
>TRBV11-3|.|few|TRBJ2-5
TGTGCCAGCAGCTTTCAGGGGCCCTCGCAGACCCAGTACTTC
CASSFQGPSQTQYF
>TRBV27|.|.|TRBJ1-2
TGTGCCAGCAGTCCAGTCGGTGGGGGTAACTATGGCTACACCTTC
CASSPVGGGNYGYTF
>TRBV12-3/TRBV12-4|.|.|TRBJ1-1
TGTGCCAGCAGCCAGGGGATTGGATTCACTGAAGCTTTCTTT
CASSQGIGFTEAFF
>TRBV27|.|few|TRBJ2-4
TGTGCCAGCAGTTTACTCCCGGGGGACATTCAGTACTTC
CASSLLPGDIQYF
>TRBV19|.|.|TRBJ1-5
TGTGCCAGTAGTATCCTCCTAAATCAGCCCCAGCATTTT
CASSILLNQPQHF
>TRBV20-1|TRBD2|few|TRBJ2-7
TGCAGTGCTGCATCCCTCGGTCTAGCGGACTACGAGCAGTACTTC
CSAASLGLADYEQYF
>TRBV27|.|many|TRBJ2-7
TGTGCCAGCAGTTATGGGGACGAGCAGTACTTC
CASSYGDEQYF
>TRBV7-2|.|many|TRBJ2-2
TGTGCCAGCAAATCAATCCAGTATTGGTCCGCGAACACCGGGGAGCTGTTTTTT
CASKSIQYWSANTGELFF
>TRBV5-1|.|few|TRBJ1-1
TGCGCCAGCAGCTCCCAGAGGGAACCTGAAGCTTTCTTT
CASSSQREPEAFF
>TRBV27|.|.|TRBJ2-3
TGTGCCAGCAGCCCCCTCCCGGGGCTAGATACGCAGTATTTT
CASSPLPGLDTQYF
>TRBV5-6|.|.|TRBJ1-1
TGTGCCAGCAGCCAGCACTCAGAGGGGCCCCCCTGGAACACTGAAGCTTTCTTT
CASSQHSEGPPWNTEAFF
>TRBV11-2|TRBD1|few|TRBJ2-7
TGTGCCAGCAGCTTCGGGACAGGGGAAACCTACGAGCAGTACTTC
CASSFGTGETYEQYF
>TRBV19|TRBD2|.|TRBJ2-1
TGTGCCAGTGCCGGGACTAGCGTTTCAGTTGAGCAGTTCTTC
CASAGTSVSVEQFF
>TRBV7-6|.|.|TRBJ1-3
TGTGCCAGCAGCGTAGTCGAGACCTCTGGAAACTCCATATATTTT
CASSVVETSGNSIYF
>TRBV19|.|few|TRBJ1-5
TGTGCCACTAACCAGGGGTTTAGAAGCAATCAGCCCCAGCATTTT
CATNQGFRSNQPQHF
>TRBV4-2|.|.|TRBJ2-1
TGTGCCAGCAGCCAAGCCTCTGGCGGGGCCTCCTACAATGAGCAGTTCTTC
CASSQASGGASYNEQFF
>TRBV20-1|TRBD2|.|TRBJ2-3
TGCAGTGCTAGCGGGGAGACTAGCGGGGGGGCCATGGTTGCAGATACGCAGTATTTT
CSASGETSGGAMVADTQYF
>TRBV7-9|.|many|TRBJ1-2
TGTGCCAGCAGAGGACAGCTATATGGCTACACCTTC
CASRGQLYGYTF
>TRBV3-1|TRBD1|.|TRBJ2-3
TGTGCCAGCAGCTGGACAGGGGTACCAGATACGCAGTATTTT
CASSWTGVPDTQYF
>TRBV28|.|few|TRBJ2-7
TGTGCCAGCAGCCCGGGGTGGACCTACGAGCAGTACTTC
CASSPGWTYEQYF
>TRBV9|.|many|TRBJ2-5
TGTGCCAGCAGCGTAGGACAGTACCAAGAGACCCAGTACTTC
CASSVGQYQETQYF
>TRBV27|.|once|TRBJ2-6
TGTGCCAGCAGTTTGGGACGTATGGGCGTCCAACAGGCCTCTGGGGCCAACGTCCTGACTTTC
CASSLGRMGVQQASGANVLTF
>TRBV20-1|.|many|TRBJ1-2
TGCAGTGCTAGAGATCTACTAGACAGAATCTCTGGCTACACCTTC
CSARDLLDRISGYTF
>TRBV7-3|TRBD2|.|TRBJ2-3
TGTGCCAGCAGCTTATCGCGGGGGGTAGATACGCAGTATTTT
CASSLSRGVDTQYF
>TRBV5-5|.|.|TRBJ2-7
TGTGCCAGCAGCTTGGCATGGCCCCCCGCCTACGAGCAGTACTTC
CASSLAWPPAYEQYF
>TRBV3-1|.|many|TRBJ1-1
TGTGCCAGCAGCCAAGTAGGTTCAGGTACTGCAGCTTTCTTT
CASSQVGSGTAAFF
>TRBV10-3|.|few|TRBJ2-3
TGTGCTATCGCCGGGCAGAGCACAGATACGCAGTATTTT
CAIAGQSTDTQYF
>TRBV10-2|.|.|TRBJ2-7
TGCGCCAGCCGAGCGAGCCAGTTGGAGCAGTACTTC
CASRASQLEQYF
>TRBV2|.|many|TRBJ1-2
TGTGCCAGCAGTGACCCTCCAGGTGGCTATGGCTACACCTTC
CASSDPPGGYGYTF
>TRBV5-8|.|many|TRBJ2-7
TGTGCCAGCAGCTTCGGGGGTTCCGACGAGCAGTACTTC
CASSFGGSDEQYF
>TRBV28|.|.|TRBJ1-5
TGTGCCAGCAGTTTAGGGGGACTTTATAGCAATCAGCCCCAGCATTTT
CASSLGGLYSNQPQHF
>TRBV6-2/TRBV6-3|.|.|TRBJ2-7
TGTGCCAGCAGTTACTCGAGTCAGGGTACTTTCGTCGAGCAGTACTTC
CASSYSSQGTFVEQYF
>TRBV4-1|.|few|TRBJ1-1
TGCGCCAGCAGCCAGGGGAGGGCCAACACTGAAGCTTTCTTT
CASSQGRANTEAFF
>TRBV5-5|TRBD2|many|TRBJ2-7
TGTGCCAGCAGCGTCGGACTAGCGTCCACCTACGAGCAGTACTTC
CASSVGLASTYEQYF
>TRBV29-1|TRBD1|few|TRBJ1-2
TGCAGCGTCGATTTTTCGACAGGGGGGCACTATGGCTACACCTTC
CSVDFSTGGHYGYTF
>TRBV6-6|TRBD1|few|TRBJ2-3
TGTGCCAGCAGTTACGAGAGACAGGGGTACACAGATACGCAGTATTTT
CASSYERQGYTDTQYF
>TRBV11-2|.|.|TRBJ2-3
TGTGCCAGCAGCTCCGGGGCGTCTTATACGCAGTATTTT
CASSSGASYTQYF
>TRBV29-1|.|many|TRBJ2-3
TGCAGCGTTGAGGATAGGGACCCAGATACGCAGTATTTT
CSVEDRDPDTQYF
>TRBV7-9|.|many|TRBJ2-3
TGTGCCAGCAGCAGACTCACAGATACGCAGTATTTT
CASSRLTDTQYF
>TRBV2|.|.|TRBJ2-7
TGTGCCAGCAGAGAAGCTAGTGCGGGACCCACCTACGAGCAGTACTTC
CASREASAGPTYEQYF
>TRBV5-1|TRBD1|.|TRBJ2-7
TGCGCCAGCAGCTTACGGACAGGGATAACCTACGAGCAGTACTTC
CASSLRTGITYEQYF
>TRBV29-1|.|many|TRBJ2-7
TGCACCAAATACCTCGACCCCGGTAGCTCCTACGAGCAGTACTTC
CTKYLDPGSSYEQYF
>TRBV6-5|.|many|TRBJ2-1
TGTGCCAGCAGTTACCCGACGGCTCGCGAGCAGTTCTTC
CASSYPTAREQFF
>TRBV7-9|.|many|TRBJ2-6
TGTGCCAGCAGCTTAATAGCTGGTGGGGCCAACGTCCTGACTTTC
CASSLIAGGANVLTF
>TRBV6-5|.|many|TRBJ2-7
TGTGCCAGCAGTTATTTTCGTGGGTACGAGCAGTACTTC
CASSYFRGYEQYF
>TRBV5-5|TRBD2|.|TRBJ2-3
TGTGCCAGCGGCTTATTGGCGGGAGAACGCGCAGATACGCGGTGTTTT
CASGLLAGERADTRCF
>TRBV19|.|.|TRBJ1-6
TGTGCCAGTAGTTCGGCGTGGGGGAATTCACCCCTCCACTTT
CASSSAWGNSPLHF
>TRBV4-1|TRBD2|.|TRBJ2-1
TGCGCCAGCAGCCAAGTGGGGGCTAGCGGGGGCCTCCCTCATGAGCAGTTCTTC
CASSQVGASGGLPHEQFF
>TRBV7-9|TRBD2|.|TRBJ2-1
TGTGCCAGCAGCTTATTTACTAGCGGAACCTACAATGAGCAGTTCTTC
CASSLFTSGTYNEQFF
>TRBV11-2|.|few|TRBJ2-7
TGTGCCAGCAGCTTAGAGGCCAGCCGCTCCTACGAGCAGTACTTC
CASSLEASRSYEQYF
>TRBV28|.|.|TRBJ2-7
TGTGCCAGCATTTTTATGTGGAGCTCCTACGAGCAGTACTTC
CASIFMWSSYEQYF
>TRBV7-9|.|many|TRBJ2-3
TGTGCCAGCCGCAGCTTGGTGAGGGGCACAGATACGCAGTATTTT
CASRSLVRGTDTQYF
>TRBV27|.|.|TRBJ1-3
TGTGCCAGCAGTTCCAATATGGGAATCTCTGGAGACACCATATATTTT
CASSSNMGISGDTIYF
>TRBV3-1|.|.|TRBJ2-7
TGTGCCAGCAGCCCGAGCGGCTACGCGCCGTACTTC
CASSPSGYAPYF
>TRBV7-2|.|many|TRBJ1-1
TGTGCCAGCAGCTTACTAGCAGGGATCATGAACACTGAAGCTTTCTTT
CASSLLAGIMNTEAFF
>TRBV7-8|.|many|TRBJ2-1
TGTGCCAGCAGCTTAGTGTTCCGCGATGGATGGGGCAATGAGCAGTTCTTC
CASSLVFRDGWGNEQFF